The 14 T cell receptor beta chains below all came from one sample that was sequenced in a study of blood T cell repertoires in COVID-19. The protocol was immunoSEQ multiplex PCR, while the TCRdb copy is restricted to in-frame clones and leaves out a portion. This sample yields roughly 120,000 clones, of which roughly 85% are seen a single time; around 3% belongs to the top ten. The sequenced sample consisted of peripheral blood. All receptors derive from a woman older than 75 with COVID-19, enrolled during active disease.

The V call is TRBV7-2, the J call TRBJ1-5; D is uncertain. The germline V and J ends were trimmed by 5 bases and 5 bases, with 22 bases remaining between them. This CDR3 has 17 amino acids. Per the germline V gene, CDR1 is SGHTA and CDR2 is FQGNSA. CDR3 coding DNA: TGTGCCAGCAGCCACCGGGAACCCAAAGCGATATATCAGCCCCAGCATTTT. It translates to CASSHREPKAIYQPQHF.

The gene calls are TRBV9 and TRBJ1-5; 7 bases line up with TRBD1. Germline loops: CDR1 SGDLS, CDR2 YYNGEE. Trimming cost V 3 bases and J 3 bases; bases outside gene matches: 3. The CDR3 has 14 residues. The CDR3 reads CASSGGQVNQPQHF. For the CDR3, the DNA is TGTGCCAGCAGCGGTGGACAGGTCAATCAGCCCCAGCATTTT.

This CDR3 is CASSLSGTGNNSPLHF. CDR3 coding DNA: TGTGCCAGCTCACTGTCCGGGACAGGGAATAATTCACCCCTCCACTTT. The chain has TRBV18 and TRBJ1-6; TRBD1 matches at 9 bases. CDR3 size: 16 residues. With 4 bases clipped from V and 5 bases from J, the junction kept 6 bases outside the gene matches. Germline CDR1 KGHSH, CDR2 LQKENI.

The rearrangement uses TRBV6-5 and TRBJ1-1; no definite D call. The CDR3 spans 11 residues. Trimming stripped 6 bases from V and 5 bases from J, with 7 bases between. Germline loops: CDR1 MNHEY, CDR2 SVGAGI. In DNA, the CDR3 is TGTGCCAGCAGGGGAGCAACTGAAGCTTTCTTT. As protein: CASRGATEAFF.

This chain connects TRBV27 to TRBJ2-3; D is unresolved. The germline gives CDR1 MNHEY, CDR2 SMNVEV (reference sequence). This CDR3 comprises 12 residues. V was clipped by 0 bases and J by 11 bases, with 9 bases between them. The CDR3 nucleotides are TGTGCCAGCAGTTTATCCGGAGAGCGGCAGTATTTT. This sequence encodes CASSLSGERQYF.

The V call is TRBV19, the J call TRBJ2-1; 10 bases are shared with TRBD2. Germline trimming cut 9 bases from V and 7 bases from J; bases unmatched to any gene: 9. CDR3 length equals 14 residues. CDR1 LNHDA and CDR2 SQIVND come from the germline V gene (reference sequence). CDR3 region: CASTGTSDYNEQFF. The CDR3 DNA reads as TGTGCCAGCACCGGGACTAGCGATTATAATGAGCAGTTCTTC.

The chain couples TRBV20-1 to TRBJ2-7; 13 bases line up with TRBD2. The CDR3 contains 16 residues. The V and J ends lost 3 bases and 1 base, in that order; junction bases with no gene match: 6. The V gene's germline CDR1 is DFQATT and CDR2 SNEGSKA (reference sequence). This CDR3 reads CSASRTSGSISYEQYF. CDR3 in DNA: TGCAGTGCTAGTCGGACTAGCGGGAGTATTTCCTACGAGCAGTACTTC.

This chain joins TRBV6-5 and TRBJ2-7; 11 nucleotides align to TRBD2. The V gene end was trimmed by 6 bases and the J gene end by 6 bases; junction bases not matched to a gene: 7. The CDR3 totals 14 residues. The germline V gene has CDR1 MNHEY and CDR2 SVGAGI. The CDR3 region has the DNA TGTGCCAGCAGCGTACTAGCGGGAGAAAGCGAGCAGTACTTC. Its translation is CASSVLAGESEQYF.

The chain combines TRBV28 with TRBJ1-2; 7 bases are a match to TRBD1. Trimming took 3 bases from V and 2 from J; bases not matched to a gene: 12. Germline V gene sequence: CDR1 MDHEN, CDR2 SYDVKM. This CDR3 is 17 amino acids long. CDR3 sequence reads: CASSLVKGAKGNYGYTF. The CDR3 coding sequence is TGTGCCAGCAGTTTGGTCAAGGGGGCTAAAGGGAACTATGGCTACACCTTC.

The chain employs TRBV24-1 and TRBJ2-2, with 8 bases fitting TRBD1. V was clipped by 5 bases and J by 3 bases; unmatched bases: 7. This CDR3 spans 16 amino acids. Germline V lookup: CDR1 KGHDR, CDR2 SFDVKD. The CDR3 is CATSVKDRDHTGELFF. The CDR3 DNA follows: TGTGCCACCAGTGTCAAGGACAGGGACCACACCGGGGAGCTGTTTTTT.

The chain employs TRBV18 and TRBJ2-5; 12 bases agree with TRBD1. With 3 bases clipped from V and 5 bases from J, the junction kept 4 bases outside the gene matches. Germline-derived CDR1 and CDR2 are KGHSH and LQKENI. CDR3 size: 15 residues. The CDR3 loop is CASSPGQGAGETQYF. CDR3 nucleotides: TGTGCCAGCTCACCGGGACAGGGGGCCGGGGAGACCCAGTACTTC.

The chain employs TRBV4-3 and TRBJ2-1; D perhaps matches TRBD1 (6 bases). The CDR3 has 14 amino acids. In germline, CDR1 is LGHNA, CDR2 YSLEER. V dropped 7 bases and J dropped 3 bases, with 13 bases sitting between them. This CDR3 is CASNRDLGYNEQFF. DNA of the CDR3: TGCGCCAGCAACAGGGATTTGGGCTACAATGAGCAGTTCTTC.

The chain joins TRBV18 to TRBJ1-1; D not resolved. The CDR3 consists of 13 residues. Trimming stripped 4 bases from V and 4 bases from J, with 10 bases between. CDR1 KGHSH and CDR2 LQKENI come from the germline V gene. Here the CDR3 DNA reads TGTGCCAGCTCACTCGAGGGCGGCACTGAAGCTTTCTTT. This translates into CASSLEGGTEAFF.

The chain recombines TRBV4-3 with TRBJ1-2; D is ambiguous. Germline lookup yields CDR1 LGHNA and CDR2 YSLEER. The CDR3 spans 14 residues. Trimming removed 0 bases at V and 1 base at J, with 6 bases between. CDR3 sequence reads: CASSQDNSNYGYTF. The CDR3 DNA sequence: TGCGCCAGCAGCCAAGATAACAGTAACTATGGCTACACCTTC.